This T cell receptor (beta chain) came from a study of T cells of healthy individuals. This clonotype was counted ten times or more. TCRdb reanalysed the 5' RACE reads using MiXCR and keeps one entry per CDR3 protein. This sample has approximately 50,000 distinct CDR3 sequences, with roughly 15% found just once. V lost 7 bases and J 0 bases, leaving 10 bases between the germline ends. Germline assignment: CDR1 SGHTA and CDR2 FQGNSA. This CDR3 spans 14 amino acids. V gene TRBV7-2 combines with J gene TRBJ1-5; D gene ambiguous. The TCR was taken from a human donor in good health. The CDR3 nucleotides read TGTGCCAGCACTAGCGGGGTTAGCAATCAGCCCCAGCATTTT. Translation gives CASTSGVSNQPQHF.